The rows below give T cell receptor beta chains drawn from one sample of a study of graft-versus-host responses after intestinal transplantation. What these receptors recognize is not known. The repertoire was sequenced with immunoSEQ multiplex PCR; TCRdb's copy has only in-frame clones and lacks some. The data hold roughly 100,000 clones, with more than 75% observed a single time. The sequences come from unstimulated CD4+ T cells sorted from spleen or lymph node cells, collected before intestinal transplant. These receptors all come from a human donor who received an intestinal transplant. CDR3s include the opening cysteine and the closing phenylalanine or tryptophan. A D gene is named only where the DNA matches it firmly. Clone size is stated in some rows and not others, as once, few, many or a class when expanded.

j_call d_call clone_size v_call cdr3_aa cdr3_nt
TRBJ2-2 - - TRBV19 CASRLSPQGWTGELFF TGTGCCAGTAGATTATCCCCCCAGGGATGGACCGGGGAGCTGTTTTTT
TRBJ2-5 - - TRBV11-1 CASRGDRSFGETQYF TGTGCCAGCAGAGGGGACCGGTCGTTTGGCGAGACCCAGTACTTC
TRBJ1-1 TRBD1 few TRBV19 CATPLAPQGDTEAFF TGTGCCACCCCCCTAGCTCCGCAGGGGGACACTGAAGCTTTCTTT
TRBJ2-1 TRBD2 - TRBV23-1 CALPGLAGGSSYNEQFF TGCGCCCTACCGGGACTAGCGGGAGGGAGCTCCTACAATGAGCAGTTCTTC
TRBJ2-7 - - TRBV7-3 CASSLWAPNYEQYF TGTGCCAGCAGCTTATGGGCGCCCAACTACGAGCAGTACTTC
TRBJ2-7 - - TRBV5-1 CASTKGMGDYEQYF TGCGCCAGCACCAAGGGGATGGGTGACTACGAGCAGTACTTC
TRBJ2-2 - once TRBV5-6 CASSLEGVEGTGELFF TGTGCCAGCAGCTTGGAGGGGGTGGAGGGCACCGGGGAGCTGTTTTTT
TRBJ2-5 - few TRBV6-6 CASSYSGPGTQYF TGTGCCAGCAGTTACTCAGGGCCCGGGACCCAGTACTTC
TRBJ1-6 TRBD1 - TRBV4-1 CASSQPSTGAFFLSPLHF TGCGCCAGCAGCCAACCGTCGACAGGGGCTTTTTTCCTTTCACCCCTCCACTTT
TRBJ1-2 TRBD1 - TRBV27 CASSWGQGALGYGYTF TGTGCCAGCAGTTGGGGGCAGGGGGCGTTAGGCTATGGCTACACCTTC
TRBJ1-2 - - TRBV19 CASSTASTNRKIYGYTF TGTGCCAGTAGTACGGCTTCGACAAATCGAAAGATCTATGGCTACACCTTC
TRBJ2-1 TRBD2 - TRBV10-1 CATSPFPGTSGKRGYNEQFF TGCGCCACCAGCCCATTTCCCGGGACTAGCGGGAAAAGAGGTTACAATGAGCAGTTCTTC
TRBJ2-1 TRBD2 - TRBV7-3 CASSLRVAGGKNEQFF TGTGCCAGCAGCTTACGGGTAGCGGGGGGTAAGAATGAGCAGTTCTTC
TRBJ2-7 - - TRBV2 CASSEDTSYEQYF TGTGCCAGCAGTGAGGACACCAGCTACGAGCAGTACTTC
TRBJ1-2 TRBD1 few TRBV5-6 CASSLSIRQGDYGYTF TGTGCCAGCAGCTTGTCCATACGACAGGGGGACTATGGCTACACCTTC
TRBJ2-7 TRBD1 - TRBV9 CASSDDSGQGALQYF TGTGCCAGCAGCGACGACTCGGGACAGGGGGCCCTACAGTACTTC
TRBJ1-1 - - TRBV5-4 CASSATDRLNTEAFF TGTGCCAGCAGCGCAACAGACCGATTGAACACTGAAGCTTTCTTT
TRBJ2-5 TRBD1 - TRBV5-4 CASSQQGALETQYF TGTGCCAGCAGCCAACAGGGGGCACTTGAGACCCAGTACTTC
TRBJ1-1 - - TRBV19 CASSNPGKRTEAFF TGTGCCAGTAGTAACCCAGGTAAGAGGACTGAAGCTTTCTTT
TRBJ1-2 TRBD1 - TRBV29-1 CSVGDRVYGYTF TGCAGCGTTGGGGACAGGGTATATGGCTACACCTTC
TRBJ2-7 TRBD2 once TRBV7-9 CASSSLGLAGYEQYF TGTGCCAGCAGCTCGCTGGGACTAGCGGGTTACGAGCAGTACTTC
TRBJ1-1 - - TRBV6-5 CASHGSLNTEAFF TGTGCCAGCCATGGGAGTCTGAACACTGAAGCTTTCTTT
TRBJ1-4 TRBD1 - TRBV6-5 CASSETGLGEKLFF TGTGCCAGCAGTGAGACAGGGCTAGGGGAAAAACTGTTTTTT
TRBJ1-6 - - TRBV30 CAWSVLLNNSPLHF TGTGCCTGGAGTGTACTTCTTAATAATTCACCCCTCCACTTT
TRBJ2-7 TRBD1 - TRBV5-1 CASSWQGDHEQYF TGCGCCAGCAGCTGGCAGGGGGACCACGAGCAGTACTTC
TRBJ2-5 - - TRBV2 CASSVPEETQYF TGTGCCAGCAGTGTTCCGGAGGAGACCCAGTACTTC
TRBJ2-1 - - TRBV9 CASRTQGNPGDEQFF TGTGCCAGCAGGACACAAGGGAACCCTGGCGATGAGCAGTTCTTC
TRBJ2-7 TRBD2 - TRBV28 CASSLPLAGGRYEQYF TGTGCCAGCAGTTTACCGCTAGCTGGCGGGAGGTACGAGCAGTACTTC
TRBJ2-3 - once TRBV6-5 CASTAGWGTDTQYF TGTGCCAGCACGGCGGGATGGGGCACAGATACGCAGTATTTT
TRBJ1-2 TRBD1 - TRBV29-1 CSAGGQGGYTF TGCAGCGCCGGCGGACAGGGTGGCTACACCTTC
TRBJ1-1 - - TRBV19 CASSHTRDTEAFF TGTGCCAGTAGTCATACGAGGGACACTGAAGCTTTCTTT
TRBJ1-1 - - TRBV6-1 CASRGHGRNTEAFF TGTGCCAGCAGGGGGCATGGGAGGAACACTGAAGCTTTCTTT
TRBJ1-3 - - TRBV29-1 CSVATVGNTIYF TGCAGCGTTGCGACCGTAGGAAACACCATATATTTT
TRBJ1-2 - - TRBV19 CASRPPGVFLNGYTF TGTGCCAGTAGGCCCCCTGGGGTCTTTTTAAATGGCTACACCTTC
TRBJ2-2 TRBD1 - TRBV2 CATHGTGRAGELFF TGTGCCACCCACGGGACAGGGAGGGCCGGGGAGCTGTTTTTT
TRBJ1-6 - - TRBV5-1 CASSARGSPLHF TGCGCCAGCAGCGCAAGGGGTTCACCCCTCCACTTT
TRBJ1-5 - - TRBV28 CASSTGGHDQPQHF TGTGCCAGCAGTACCGGGGGGCACGATCAGCCCCAGCATTTT
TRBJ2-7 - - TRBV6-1 CASSEYEQYF TGTGCCAGCAGTGAATACGAGCAGTACTTC
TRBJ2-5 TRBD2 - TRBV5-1 CASSFGRLAGSGIETQYF TGCGCCAGCAGCTTCGGGCGACTAGCGGGGTCAGGGATAGAGACCCAGTACTTC
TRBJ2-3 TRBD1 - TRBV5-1 CASSLGDRNPDTQYF TGCGCCAGCAGCTTGGGGGACAGGAATCCAGATACGCAGTATTTT
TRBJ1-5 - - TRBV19 CASSRGDVQSQHF TGTGCCAGTAGTCGAGGGGACGTTCAGTCCCAGCATTTT
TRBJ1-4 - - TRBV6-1 CASSESPTGWEWNEKLFF TGTGCCAGCAGTGAATCCCCTACAGGGTGGGAGTGGAATGAAAAACTGTTTTTT
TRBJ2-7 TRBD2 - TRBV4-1 CASRNWTSGRYEQYF TGCGCCAGCAGGAATTGGACTAGCGGGAGATACGAGCAGTACTTC
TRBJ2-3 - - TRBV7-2 CASSLGPSTDTQYF TGTGCCAGCAGCTTGGGGCCGTCCACAGATACGCAGTATTTT
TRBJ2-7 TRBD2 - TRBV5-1 CASSPTSGSYEQYF TGCGCCAGCAGCCCGACTAGCGGGAGCTACGAGCAGTACTTC
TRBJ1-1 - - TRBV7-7 CAERVGGGGTEAFF TGTGCCGAGCGAGTCGGGGGGGGAGGCACTGAAGCTTTCTTT
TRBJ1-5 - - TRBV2 CASSVSDQPQHF TGTGCCAGCAGTGTTTCCGATCAGCCCCAGCATTTT
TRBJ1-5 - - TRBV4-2 CASSQVGDTNQPQHF TGTGCCAGCAGCCAAGTGGGGGACACCAATCAGCCCCAGCATTTT
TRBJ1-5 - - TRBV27 CASSTDRYSNQPQHF TGTGCCAGCAGTACCGACCGGTATAGCAATCAGCCCCAGCATTTT
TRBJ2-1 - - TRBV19 CASSIYQGWNEQFF TGTGCCAGTAGTATATACCAGGGGTGGAATGAGCAGTTCTTC
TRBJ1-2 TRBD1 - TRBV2 CASSDPGQGVGGYTF TGTGCCAGCAGTGACCCGGGACAGGGGGTCGGTGGCTACACCTTC
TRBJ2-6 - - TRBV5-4 CASSPRGPNSGANVLTF TGTGCCAGCAGCCCGCGGGGACCAAACTCTGGGGCCAACGTCCTGACTTTC
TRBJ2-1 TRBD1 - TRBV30 CAWIPTGSAYNEQFF TGTGCCTGGATTCCGACAGGGTCGGCCTACAATGAGCAGTTCTTC
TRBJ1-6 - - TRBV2 CASTERWVFNSPLHF TGTGCCAGCACCGAAAGATGGGTCTTCAATTCACCCCTCCACTTT
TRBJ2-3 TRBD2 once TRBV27 CASSSPGGAQYF TGTGCCAGCAGTTCACCGGGGGGGGCGCAGTATTTT